A single sample gave rise to the 22 T cell receptor beta chains below, sequenced in a study of Tregs in tolerant kidney transplant recipients. The data were produced by immunoSEQ multiplex PCR, yet TCRdb's version contains in-frame clones alone and is incomplete. The sample totals about 33,000 clones. Sample: CD8+ T cells from blood, taken before the transplant. These receptors were collected from a human donor who received a combined kidney and bone marrow transplant.

Of note for this clone: The observed sequence ends 3 residues before the CDR3 terminus, with the missing tail filled in from the germline J gene. The chain is built from TRBV5-6 and TRBJ2-7, with D possibly being TRBD2 (7 bases). Trimming pared 0 bases from V and 5 bases from J, leaving 9 bases between. In germline, CDR1 is SGHDT, CDR2 YYEEEE. The CDR3 covers 13 residues. The CDR3 DNA, read in part, is TGTGCCAGCAGCTTGGAGGGGGGGGACGAG. It codes for CASSLEGGDE. The entire CDR3 reads CASSLEGGDEQYF.

The chain's CDR3 is CASSPWGGADNEQFF. The CDR3 bases that were read are TGTGCCAGCAGCCCCTGGGGGGGGGCCGACAATGAG. The chain employs TRBV7-6 and TRBJ2-1; TRBD2 is a possible D gene (7 bases). The read ends 3 residues shy of where the CDR3 ends; the end is completed using the germline J gene. This CDR3 contains 15 residues. CDR1 and CDR2 from the germline V gene are SGHVS and FNYEAQ. Trimming stripped 5 bases from V and 5 bases from J, with 16 bases between.

As regards this clone: The missing CDR3 end, 3 residues past where the read stops, is filled in from the germline J gene. V is TRBV2 and J is TRBJ2-1; D is undetermined. The germline V and J ends were trimmed by 1 base and 3 bases, with 13 bases remaining between them. Germline CDR1 and CDR2: SNHLY and FYNNEI. This CDR3 has 16 amino acids. The chain's CDR3 is CASSEGAERFYNEQFF. The CDR3 bases that were read are TGTGCCAGCAGTGAAGGGGCAGAACGTTTCTACAATGAG.

To note about this clone: Read data end 3 residues before the CDR3 end; the end is taken from the germline J gene. The chain joins TRBV30 to TRBJ2-7, with 9 bases that match TRBD1. Losses at the gene ends were 5 bases for V and 0 bases for J; bases not matched to a gene: 2. This CDR3 is 13 amino acids long. Germline lookup yields CDR1 GTSNPN and CDR2 SVGIG (reference sequence). The CDR3 spells CAWGTGNSYEQYF. CDR3 DNA, as far as it was read: TGTGCCTGGGGGACAGGGAACTCCTACGAG.

A note on this clone: The read stops 3 residues short of the end of the CDR3; the missing end is completed from the germline J gene. The V call is TRBV13, the J call TRBJ2-2, with 10 positions matching TRBD1. Germline-derived CDR1 and CDR2 are PRHDT and FYEKMQ (reference sequence). The ends lost 0 bases at V and 4 bases at J; junction bases unmatched: 5. The CDR3 consists of 17 residues. The CDR3 bases that were read are TGTGCCAGCAGCTTAGGAAGACAGGGGGCAAGCACCGGGGAG. As protein: CASSLGRQGASTGE. The full-length CDR3 reads as CASSLGRQGASTGELFF. Combining the CDR3 with reference TRBV13 and TRBJ2-2 gives the whole variable domain AAGVIQSPRHLIKEKRETATLKCYPIPRHDTVYWYQQGPGQDPQFLISFYEKMQSDKGSIPDRFSAQQFSDYHSELNMSSLELGDSALYFCASSLGRQGASTGELFFGEGSRLTVL.

In regard to this clone: The sequenced fragment ends 3 residues before the CDR3 boundary, so the rest is inferred from the germline J gene. V and J are TRBV19 and TRBJ2-2; weak D call: TRBD1 (7 bases). Trimming took off 5 bases at V and 9 bases at J, with 16 bases between the two ends. CDR1 and CDR2 (germline): LNHDA, SQIVND (reference sequence). This CDR3 is 14 amino acids long. CDR3 protein: CASSVQGGIWELFF. CDR3 DNA (partial): TGTGCCAGTAGTGTCCAGGGGGGCATATGGGAG.

With respect to this clone: The read gets to within 3 residues of the CDR3 end, and the germline J gene fills in the rest. The gene calls are TRBV7-2 and TRBJ2-3; D is ambiguous. The CDR3 loop spans 15 amino acids. V shed 5 bases and J shed 0 bases, with 12 bases lying between them. CDR1 is SGHTA and CDR2 is FQGNSA in the germline V gene. The part of the CDR3 DNA that was read is TGTGCCAGCAGCCGCGCCCTCCTTAGCACAGATACG. This codes for CASSRALLSTDT. The full CDR3 protein reads CASSRALLSTDTQYF.

Concerning this clone: The CDR3 end is not reached by the read, which stops 3 residues before it; the germline J gene fills it in. The chain has TRBV11-2 and TRBJ2-7; weak D call: TRBD1 (6 bases). This CDR3 has 14 amino acids. In germline, CDR1 is SGHAT, CDR2 FQNNGV. Trimming stripped 1 base from V and 2 bases from J, with 9 bases between. The CDR3 bases that were read are TGTGCCAGCAGCTTAGGGCAGGGGACCTACGAG. This gives the protein CASSLGQGTYE. The complete CDR3 protein is CASSLGQGTYEQYF.

A remark on this clone: Coverage ceases 3 residues before the CDR3 finishes, and the germline J gene fills in the end. The genes are TRBV30 and TRBJ2-7; no firm D call. Germline CDR1 is GTSNPN and CDR2 is SVGIG (reference sequence). This CDR3 has 12 amino acids. Trimming cost V 2 bases and J 3 bases, with 8 bases left between them. The DNA read from the CDR3 is TGTGCCTGGAGTCTTGCAGACTACGAG. It is translated as CAWSLADYE. In full, the CDR3 reads CAWSLADYEQYF.

Details on this clone: The read comes to an end 3 residues before the CDR3 does, leaving the germline J gene to fill in the end. The rearrangement joins TRBV6-1 to TRBJ2-1; weak D call: TRBD2 (7 bases). Germline V lookup: CDR1 MNHNS, CDR2 SASEGT. V was pared by 1 base and J by 2 bases, with 9 bases between. CDR3 length: 15 residues. The CDR3 sequence: CASSEGGGPYNEQFF. The CDR3 DNA, read in part, is TGTGCCAGCAGTGAAGGGGGGGGGCCCTACAATGAG.

Comments on this clone: The read finishes 3 residues shy of the CDR3 end, and the germline J gene is used to complete it. The chain joins TRBV7-9 to TRBJ2-5; D gene unclear. Trimming cost V 2 bases and J 2 bases, with 9 bases left between them. The CDR3 spans 14 residues. Germline loops: CDR1 SEHNR, CDR2 FQNEAQ (reference sequence). The CDR3 bases that were read are TGTGCCAGCAGCTTAAATGGCTGGCAAGAGACC. This sequence encodes CASSLNGWQET. The full CDR3 protein reads CASSLNGWQETQYF.

Remarks on this clone: The read halts 3 residues ahead of the CDR3 end, with the missing end drawn from the germline J gene. This chain joins TRBV7-6 and TRBJ2-7; TRBD1 matches at 9 bases. The CDR3 is 15 residues long. The ends lost 3 bases at V and 2 bases at J; junction bases unmatched: 5. Per the germline V gene, CDR1 is SGHVS and CDR2 is FNYEAQ. CDR3 DNA, as far as it was read: TGTGCCAGCAGCTTGGGGACAGGGATGCCCTACGAG. It encodes CASSLGTGMPYE. From start to end, the CDR3 is CASSLGTGMPYEQYF.

Turning to this clone: The sequence runs out 3 residues before the end of the CDR3; the remainder is reconstructed from the germline J gene. The chain couples TRBV5-1 to TRBJ1-1; 11 bases are shared with TRBD1. The germline gives CDR1 SGHRS, CDR2 YFSETQ. The CDR3 is made up of 17 amino acids. Trimming removed 4 bases from V and 5 bases from J; junction bases left unmatched: 13. The CDR3 is CASSLGVPGQGGTEAFF. The covered CDR3 bases are TGCGCCAGCAGCCTGGGGGTCCCGGGACAGGGGGGAACTGAA. Variable domain in full (rest from reference TRBV5-1 and TRBJ1-1): KAGVTQTPRYLIKTRGQQVTLSCSPISGHRSVSWYQQTPGQGLQFLFEYFSETQRNKGNFPGRFSGRQFSNSRSEMNVSTLELGDSALYLCASSLGVPGQGGTEAFFGQGTRLTVV.

As to this clone: The read comes to an end 3 residues before the CDR3 does, leaving the germline J gene to fill in the end. The V and J genes are TRBV2 and TRBJ2-7, with TRBD1 matching 10 bases. Germline CDR1 reads SNHLY; CDR2 reads FYNNEI. V lost 4 bases, J lost 5 bases, and 14 bases stayed unmatched. CDR3 length: 17 amino acids. The CDR3 sequence is CASSGPNRTGGNNEQYF. The sequenced part of the CDR3 DNA is TGTGCCAGCAGTGGCCCCAACCGGACAGGGGGTAACAACGAG.

To note about this clone: The read is 3 residues too short to cover the CDR3 end, so that end is filled in from the germline J gene. The genes are TRBV2 and TRBJ2-5; D not resolved. Trimming shortened V by 3 bases and J by 0 bases, and 5 bases separated the two germline ends. The CDR3 covers 13 residues. CDR1 and CDR2 from the germline V gene are SNHLY and FYNNEI. The CDR3 spells CASSDPDQETQYF. The DNA read from the CDR3 is TGTGCCAGCAGTGACCCGGACCAAGAGACC.

With regard to this clone: The read stops 3 residues short of the end of the CDR3; the missing end is completed from the germline J gene. The chain carries TRBV18 and TRBJ2-1; TRBD1 might be the D (5 bases). V was trimmed by 3 bases and J by 8 bases, leaving 11 bases between them. The CDR3 runs 13 residues. In germline, CDR1 is KGHSH, CDR2 LQKENI. CDR3 amino acids: CASSPAGMDEQFF. The sequenced CDR3 bases are TGTGCCAGCTCACCGGCAGGGATGGATGAG.

For this clone: The read ends 3 residues early relative to the CDR3; the germline J gene fills the gap. The V call is TRBV19, the J call TRBJ1-2; TRBD1 aligns across 8 bases. The CDR3 is made up of 14 amino acids. Germline assignment: CDR1 LNHDA and CDR2 SQIVND (reference sequence). V was pared by 5 bases and J by 6 bases, with 8 bases of the junction left unmatched. The CDR3 protein is CASSPGTGSDGYTF. The part of the CDR3 DNA that was read is TGTGCCAGTAGTCCCGGGACAGGTTCAGATGGC. The full variable domain, completed using reference TRBV19 and TRBJ1-2, is DGGITQSPKYLFRKEGQNVTLSCEQNLNHDAMYWYRQDPGQGLRLIYYSQIVNDFQKGDIAEGYSVSREKKESFPLTVTSAQKNPTAFYLCASSPGTGSDGYTFGSGTRLTVV.

With regard to this clone: The read is 3 residues too short to cover the CDR3 end, so that end is filled in from the germline J gene. V is TRBV7-9 and J is TRBJ2-1, with TRBD1 identical over 8 bases. With V trimmed by 11 bases and J by 9 bases, 9 bases remained unmatched. The germline V gene has CDR1 SEHNR and CDR2 FQNEAQ (reference sequence). The CDR3 contains 12 residues. Here the CDR3 reads CAGLDRVGEQFF. Partial CDR3 DNA: TGTGCCGGACTGGACAGGGTGGGTGAG.

A word on this clone: Read sequence stops 3 residues before the CDR3 end, and the germline J gene provides the missing end. The chain joins TRBV11-2 to TRBJ2-1; the D is unclear. Per the germline V gene, CDR1 is SGHAT and CDR2 is FQNNGV. The CDR3 loop spans 12 amino acids. V dropped 6 bases and J dropped 8 bases, with 11 bases sitting between them. The sequenced part of the CDR3 DNA is TGTGCCAGCAGTTCCTACTTCCATGAG. It codes for CASSSYFHE. The CDR3 as a whole reads CASSSYFHEQFF. Using reference TRBV11-2 and TRBJ2-1 for the parts outside the CDR3, the full variable domain is EAGVAQSPRYKIIEKRQSVAFWCNPISGHATLYWYQQILGQGPKLLIQFQNNGVVDDSQLPKDRFSAERLKGVDSTLKIQPAKLEDSAVYLCASSSYFHEQFFGPGTRLTVL.

As for this clone: With the read ending 3 residues before the CDR3 end, the germline J gene is used to fill in that end. This chain uses TRBV7-9 with TRBJ1-6; no clear D gene. V gave up 4 bases and J gave up 7 bases, with 5 bases separating them. The germline CDR1 and CDR2 sequences are SEHNR and FQNEAQ (reference sequence). CDR3 length equals 12 residues. The CDR3 sequence: CASSSGNSPLHF. Incomplete CDR3 DNA: TGTGCCAGCAGCTCGGGGAATTCACCC.

A note on this clone: The read ends 3 residues shy of where the CDR3 ends; the end is completed using the germline J gene. The chain has TRBV7-6 and TRBJ2-3; 8 nucleotides match TRBD2. Per the germline V gene, CDR1 is SGHVS and CDR2 is FNYEAQ. This CDR3 is 14 amino acids long. Losses at the gene ends were 5 bases for V and 6 bases for J; bases not matched to a gene: 7. CDR3 sequence: CASSIGTSADTQYF. The DNA read from the CDR3 is TGTGCCAGCAGCATCGGGACTAGTGCTGATACG.

Regarding this clone: The read is 3 residues too short to cover the CDR3 end, so that end is filled in from the germline J gene. The rearrangement links TRBV7-2 to TRBJ2-4, with D perhaps matching TRBD2 (5 bases). The CDR3 loop spans 14 amino acids. V gave up 9 bases and J gave up 1 base, with 13 bases separating them. Germline CDR1 reads SGHTA; CDR2 reads FQGNSA. The DNA read from the CDR3 is TGTGCCAGAACCGTGCGGGTGGCCAAAAACATT. It encodes CARTVRVAKNI. The complete CDR3 protein is CARTVRVAKNIQYF.